This T cell receptor beta chain was profiled in a study of CD8 T cells in ankylosing spondylitis. Findings and caveats of the study: For ankylosing spondylitis blood, a TCR beta motif of several highly homologous variants appeared characteristic. Researchers reportedly found disease-linked clones significantly enriched in matched ankylosing spondylitis synovial fluid. Disease-linked clones bore a CD8+ phenotype and were relatively rare in peripheral blood.

This clonotype was recorded at least ten times. Its antigen remains unidentified. CDR1 and CDR2 (germline): ENHRY, SYGVKD. There are 15 residues in the CDR3. The V and J ends lost 0 bases and 4 bases respectively, with 11 bases between them. TCRdb processed the 5' RACE reads anew with MiXCR; each CDR3 protein has one entry. Of about 210,000 distinct CDR3 sequences listed, approximately 8% are singletons. The sequence was obtained from a female donor with ankylosing spondylitis or in good health (not recorded which). V usage is TRBV10-3 and J usage is TRBJ2-3; D not certain. Sequenced input: blood, either unsorted or a sorted T cell fraction (not recorded which). The CDR3 loop reads CAISESQPGPDTQYF. CDR3 nucleotides: TGTGCCATCAGTGAGTCCCAGCCGGGTCCAGATACGCAGTATTTT.